The 2 T cell receptor beta chains below were found in one sample sequenced in a study of cytomegalovirus exposure and HLA in healthy donors (dated by TCRdb to the late 2010s). Receptors were amplified or captured by the immunoSEQ multiplex PCR assay. The multiplex PCR relied on a mix of 60 forward primers for TCR Vbeta segments and 13 reverse primers for TCR Jbeta segments. This is the immuneACCESS table as TCRdb keeps it, with only in-frame sequences that have V and J called. A part of the clones is gone; compared with another copy, unresolved V genes explain less than half, and the rest is unexplained. The sample profile shows approximately 110,000 clones; about two thirds of them were found once. The top ten clonotypes cover 8.2% of the sample. The sequencing sample was made of PBMCs. These receptors were obtained from a woman in her thirties or forties in good health and CMV-seropositive.

The genes are TRBV7-9 and TRBJ2-7; D remains unclear. CDR1 is SEHNR and CDR2 is FQNEAQ in the germline V gene (reference sequence). V was shortened by 5 bases and J by 2 bases, with 4 bases between the two germline ends. The CDR3 has 11 amino acids. The CDR3 here is CASSGPYEQYF. CDR3 DNA sequence: TGTGCCAGCAGCGGGCCCTACGAGCAGTACTTC.

DNA for the CDR3: TGTGCCAGCAGTAACACGGACAGGGTGGAGACCCAGTACTTC. It is translated as CASSNTDRVETQYF. V usage is TRBV6-4 and J usage is TRBJ2-5; 8 bases align to TRBD1. Trimming took 5 bases from V and 5 from J; bases not matched to a gene: 7. CDR3 length: 14 residues. Germline-derived CDR1 and CDR2 are MRHNA and SNTAGT.